These 11 T cell receptor beta chains were sequenced from one sample in a study of vaccination and CD4 T cells after COVID-19 (dated by TCRdb to between 2021 and 2024). Library construction relied on PCR. The reads were generated on an Illumina iSeq 100. TCRdb ran its own pipeline on the public reads, namely fastp trimming at Q25 and MiXCR clone calling, and kept in-frame beta chains. Under each unique CDR3 protein, matching rows form one entry showing the most common genes and DNA. This sample gives about 21,000 distinct CDR3 sequences in total; 50% to 60% of them show up just once. Clones ranked in the top ten supply about 1% of the sample. The sample in question was CD4+ T cells from blood, obtained before SARS-CoV-2 vaccination. The receptors were gathered from a human donor who had recovered from COVID-19.

This chain joins TRBV30 and TRBJ1-2; D is unresolved. Trimming left V 4 bases short and J 8 bases short, with 14 bases between. This CDR3 is built from 12 residues. CDR1 and CDR2 from the germline V gene are GTSNPN and SVGIG (reference sequence). CDR3 residues: CAWTPGPGGYTF. CDR3 sequence (DNA): TGTGCCTGGACCCCTGGCCCGGGGGGCTACACCTTC.

The chain joins TRBV5-4 to TRBJ1-2; D is perhaps TRBD1 (5 bases). V lost 0 bases, J lost 6 bases, and 12 bases lay in between. CDR1 and CDR2 from the germline V gene are SGHNT and YYREEE (reference sequence). The CDR3 has 14 amino acids. DNA of the CDR3: TGTGCCAGCAGCTTGGTAGGGGTATCGGATGGCTACACCTTC. Translating it yields CASSLVGVSDGYTF.

The chain links TRBV20-1 to TRBJ2-1; unclear D gene. V lost 0 bases and J lost 5, with 8 bases in between. Germline lookup yields CDR1 DFQATT and CDR2 SNEGSKA (reference sequence). The CDR3 has 13 amino acids. This chain's CDR3 is CSARDFGDNEQFF. CDR3 DNA sequence: TGCAGTGCTAGAGATTTCGGTGACAATGAGCAGTTCTTC.

The CDR3 coding sequence is TGCAGTGCTACTACAGGGGAGGGCACTGAAGCTTTCTTT. As protein: CSATTGEGTEAFF. The V and J genes are TRBV20-1 and TRBJ1-1, with 7 bases matching TRBD1. Per germline, CDR1 DFQATT and CDR2 SNEGSKA (reference sequence). The CDR3 length is 13 residues. V shed 4 bases and J 4 bases; nucleotides not matched to a gene: 6.

This clonotype was observed a handful of times. V is TRBV19 and J is TRBJ2-5; D is tentatively TRBD1 or TRBD2 (5 bases each). This CDR3 comprises 14 residues. V was pared by 9 bases and J by 2 bases, with 16 bases between. Germline CDR1 LNHDA, CDR2 SQIVND (reference sequence). The CDR3 spells CASRSRGPQETQYF. The CDR3 nucleotides read TGTGCCAGCCGCTCGAGGGGACCACAAGAGACCCAGTACTTC.

The chain links TRBV7-6 to TRBJ2-7; D is perhaps TRBD2 (7 bases). There are 15 residues in the CDR3. Trimming pared 5 bases from V and 3 bases from J, leaving 17 bases between. Germline loops: CDR1 SGHVS, CDR2 FNYEAQ. The CDR3 sequence is CASSKGGGANYEQYF. DNA of the CDR3: TGTGCCAGCAGCAAGGGGGGGGGCGCAAACTACGAGCAGTACTTC.

The V gene is TRBV19, the J gene TRBJ2-5; no clear D. From germline, CDR1 is LNHDA and CDR2 SQIVND (reference sequence). Trimming removed 0 bases from V and 7 bases from J, with 6 bases in between. This CDR3 has 12 amino acids. CDR3 sequence (DNA): TGTGCCAGTAGTATAGAGGGCGGGACCCAGTACTTC. This translates into CASSIEGGTQYF.

The chain uses TRBV19 and TRBJ2-4, with TRBD1 identical over 11 bases. The germline V gene has CDR1 LNHDA and CDR2 SQIVND (reference sequence). This CDR3 is built from 15 residues. After removal of 4 bases from V and 5 bases from J, the junction contained 4 bases not matched to a gene. The chain's CDR3 is CASSRTGGQENIQYF. In DNA, the CDR3 is TGTGCCAGTAGTAGGACAGGGGGCCAGGAAAACATTCAGTACTTC.

The chain combines TRBV20-1 with TRBJ2-7, with D perhaps matching TRBD2 (6 bases). Germline V gene sequence: CDR1 DFQATT, CDR2 SNEGSKA (reference sequence). The CDR3 is 14 amino acids. Trimming shortened V by 3 bases and J by 2 bases, and 14 bases separated the two germline ends. The CDR3 region is CSARAGSITYEQYF. CDR3 DNA sequence: TGCAGTGCTAGGGCCGGGAGTATCACCTACGAGCAGTACTTC.

This chain joins TRBV15 and TRBJ2-2, with D unclear. The V end was cut by 5 bases, the J end by 1 base, with 11 bases between. The CDR3 has 15 amino acids. Germline CDR1 LNHNV, CDR2 YYDKDF (reference sequence). CDR3: CATSGRPWNTGELFF. In DNA form, the CDR3 reads TGTGCCACCAGCGGCCGACCGTGGAACACCGGGGAGCTGTTTTTT.

The gene calls are TRBV24-1 and TRBJ2-3, with 10 bases fitting TRBD2. Germline V gives CDR1 KGHDR, CDR2 SFDVKD. CDR3 length: 16 amino acids. J was trimmed by 6 bases and V by 5 bases; bases with no gene match: 10. The CDR3 DNA reads as TGTGCCACCAGTGCATCACTAGCGGGGAAAGGGGATACGCAGTATTTT. It codes for CATSASLAGKGDTQYF.